Listed here are 20 T cell receptor beta chains from one sample, sequenced in a study of blood T cell repertoires in COVID-19 (dated by TCRdb to 2018 to 2021). The library was obtained by the immunoSEQ multiplex PCR assay. Held by TCRdb, this immuneACCESS table contains in-frame sequences only and omits some clones. Under half of the omission traces to an unresolved V gene where checked; the cause of the rest is unknown. The sample records 150,000 to 200,000 clones, roughly 86% of which are singletons. The ten top clones hold roughly 3% of the sample. The material sequenced was peripheral blood. Source of these receptors: a man between 70 and 80 years old with acute or convalescent COVID-19.

The gene calls are TRBV5-4 and TRBJ1-1, with a tentative D call TRBD1 (6 bases). Trimming took off 3 bases at V and 3 bases at J, with 12 bases between the two ends. The CDR3 contains 14 residues. Germline-derived CDR1 and CDR2 are SGHNT and YYREEE (reference sequence). The CDR3 protein is CASSYEDSYTEAFF. The CDR3 region has the DNA TGTGCCAGCAGCTACGAGGACAGTTACACTGAAGCTTTCTTT.

The genes are TRBV5-1 and TRBJ1-2, with 8 bases fitting TRBD1. The CDR3 has 15 residues. Germline V gives CDR1 SGHRS, CDR2 YFSETQ. Unmatched junction bases numbered 7, after V lost 0 bases and J lost 6 bases. The CDR3: CASSLEGRGHDGYTF. CDR3 in DNA: TGCGCCAGCAGCTTGGAGGGCAGGGGGCACGATGGCTACACCTTC.

This sequence joins TRBV7-2 and TRBJ2-7, with TRBD2 identical over 9 bases. The CDR3 has 17 residues. Per germline, CDR1 SGHTA and CDR2 FQGNSA. With 0 bases clipped from V and 5 bases from J, the junction kept 11 bases outside the gene matches. CDR3 bases: TGTGCCAGCAGCTTAGCACCGCTAGCGGGACAGTGGAACGAGCAGTACTTC. Amino acid sequence: CASSLAPLAGQWNEQYF.

The V and J genes are TRBV7-3 and TRBJ2-7; TRBD2 agrees at 9 bases. J lost 7 bases, V lost 2 bases, and 18 bases had no gene match. The germline V gene has CDR1 SGHTA and CDR2 FQGTGA. This CDR3 region has 18 residues. The CDR3 region is CASSLGVRSSGKTGEQYF. In DNA, the CDR3 is TGTGCCAGCAGCTTAGGGGTTCGGTCTAGCGGGAAAACTGGAGAGCAGTACTTC.

The chain uses TRBV28 and TRBJ1-5; the match to TRBD1 covers 9 bases. J was trimmed by 6 bases and V by 5 bases; bases with no gene match: 8. The CDR3 extends over 15 amino acids. The germline CDR1 and CDR2 sequences are MDHEN and SYDVKM. In DNA form, the CDR3 reads TGTGCCAGCAGTGTCCCCGGGGGACAGGGTCAGCCCCAGCATTTT. Translating gives CASSVPGGQGQPQHF.

This chain connects TRBV14 to TRBJ2-1; D remains unclear. The CDR3 totals 15 residues. V was clipped by 1 base and J by 4 bases, with 11 bases between them. Germline V CDR1 and CDR2: SGHDN, FVKESK. CDR3 amino acids: CASSQGQPYYNEQFF. CDR3 in DNA: TGTGCCAGCAGCCAAGGGCAACCTTATTACAATGAGCAGTTCTTC.

This sequence joins TRBV4-1 and TRBJ2-1; 8 nucleotides agree with TRBD2. The CDR3 length is 13 residues. Trimming took 1 base from V and 14 from J; bases not matched to a gene: 7. CDR1 and CDR2 from the germline V gene are MGHRA and YSYEKL. Written as DNA, the CDR3 is TGCGCCAGCAGCCAAGGGCTAGCGGGTGGTAAGTTCTTC. Amino acids: CASSQGLAGGKFF.

The rearrangement joins TRBV7-2 to TRBJ1-3; possible D gene TRBD1, 5 bases. Germline-derived CDR1 and CDR2 are SGHTA and FQGNSA. Trimming cost V 1 base and J 0 bases, with 7 bases left between them. The CDR3 is 15 amino acids. The CDR3 protein is CASSLDGASGNTIYF. As DNA, the CDR3 is TGTGCCAGCAGCTTAGATGGGGCCTCTGGAAACACCATATATTTT. The full variable domain, its missing parts supplied by reference TRBV7-2 and TRBJ1-3, is GAGVSQSPSNKVTEKGKDVELRCDPISGHTALYWYRQSLGQGLEFLIYFQGNSAPDKSGLPSDRFSAERTGGSVSTLTIQRTQQEDSAVYLCASSLDGASGNTIYFGEGSWLTVV.

This chain joins TRBV7-3 and TRBJ2-1, with TRBD2 identical over 9 bases. The junction had 5 bases not matched to a gene; V was cut back by 2 bases and J by 6 bases. The CDR3 sequence is 15 residues long. Per germline, CDR1 SGHTA and CDR2 FQGTGA. CDR3 in amino acids: CASSLGTSPTNEQFF. The CDR3 DNA reads TGTGCCAGCAGCTTAGGGACTAGCCCTACCAATGAGCAGTTCTTC.

The rearrangement joins TRBV24-1 to TRBJ2-3; 13 positions agree with TRBD2. CDR1 is KGHDR and CDR2 is SFDVKD in the germline V gene. J lost 3 bases, V lost 4 bases, and 6 bases had no gene match. This CDR3 is 17 amino acids long. The DNA for the CDR3 is TGTGCCACCAGTGACCGCACTAGCGGGAGGGGAACAGATACGCAGTATTTT. It specifies CATSDRTSGRGTDTQYF.

The chain is built from TRBV2 and TRBJ2-1; 9 nucleotides agree with TRBD2. V lost 9 bases, J lost 10 bases, and 7 bases stayed unmatched. This CDR3 contains 12 residues. CDR1 is SNHLY and CDR2 is FYNNEI in the germline V gene. CDR3 sequence (DNA): TGTGCCAGTGGACTAGCGAGACAAGAGCAGTTCTTC. It codes for CASGLARQEQFF.

This clone was detected only once. The chain uses TRBV19 and TRBJ2-7; TRBD2 might be the D (6 bases). The CDR3 is 14 residues long. V was cut by 0 bases and J by 2 bases, with 8 bases left in between. Per the germline V gene, CDR1 is LNHDA and CDR2 is SQIVND (reference sequence). CDR3 nucleotide sequence: TGTGCCAGTAGTATAGATGGGACTCCCTACGAGCAGTACTTC. Amino acid sequence: CASSIDGTPYEQYF.

CDR3 bases: TGTGCCAGCAGCGACAGATCCCTTCGATCTCTATCCTACGAGCAGTACTTC. Its protein is CASSDRSLRSLSYEQYF. This chain uses TRBV7-9 with TRBJ2-7; maybe TRBD1 (5 bases). Germline V lookup: CDR1 SEHNR, CDR2 FQNEAQ (reference sequence). CDR3 size: 17 residues. V lost 5 bases and J lost 1, with 21 bases in between.

V and J are TRBV5-1 and TRBJ2-1; the D is unclear. Germline V gene lookup returns CDR1 SGHRS and CDR2 YFSETQ. This CDR3 region has 12 residues. The germline V and J ends were trimmed by 4 bases and 6 bases, with 8 bases remaining between them. CDR3 nucleotide sequence: TGCGCCAGCAGCCTTAACTTCAATGAGCAGTTCTTC. Its protein product is CASSLNFNEQFF. Using reference TRBV5-1 and TRBJ2-1 for the parts outside the CDR3, the full variable domain is KAGVTQTPRYLIKTRGQQVTLSCSPISGHRSVSWYQQTPGQGLQFLFEYFSETQRNKGNFPGRFSGRQFSNSRSEMNVSTLELGDSALYLCASSLNFNEQFFGPGTRLTVL.

V gene TRBV30 combines with J gene TRBJ2-7, with D perhaps matching TRBD1 (6 bases). The length of the CDR3 is 13 residues. V was pared by 0 bases and J by 9 bases, with 15 bases between. CDR1 and CDR2 (germline): GTSNPN, SVGIG (reference sequence). Written as DNA, the CDR3 is TGTGCCTGGAGTGTTATTATGGGGGCAGGGCAGTACTTC. It yields the protein CAWSVIMGAGQYF.

This chain joins TRBV19 and TRBJ2-1; maybe TRBD1 (6 bases). CDR1 and CDR2 from the germline V gene are LNHDA and SQIVND (reference sequence). CDR3 length: 11 amino acids. Trimming cost V 6 bases and J 10 bases, with 10 bases left between them. The CDR3 reads CASRMGAEQFF. The CDR3 DNA follows: TGTGCCAGTAGGATGGGGGCAGAGCAGTTCTTC.

The rearrangement uses TRBV27 and TRBJ2-7, with 15 positions matching TRBD2. J gave up 0 bases and V 3 bases, and 15 bases lay outside the gene matches. Germline V gene sequence: CDR1 MNHEY, CDR2 SMNVEV (reference sequence). The CDR3 consists of 21 residues. The CDR3: CASSFGPRTSGRALSSYEQYF. CDR3 DNA sequence: TGTGCCAGCAGTTTTGGCCCTAGGACTAGCGGGAGGGCTCTGAGCTCCTACGAGCAGTACTTC.

This CDR3 is CASSTGTDYEQYF. DNA of the CDR3: TGTGCCAGCAGCACCGGGACAGACTACGAGCAGTACTTC. This chain uses TRBV5-4 with TRBJ2-7; 7 nucleotides align to TRBD1. Germline V gene sequence: CDR1 SGHNT, CDR2 YYREEE (reference sequence). The CDR3 is 13 residues long. Trimming at V came to 4 bases and at J to 3 bases, leaving 4 bases not matched to a gene.

The rearrangement joins TRBV21-1 to TRBJ1-2; TRBD1, the table's D call, lacks a check against the DNA. TRBV21-1 is designated a pseudogene. The CDR3 is made up of 13 amino acids. CDR3 loop: CAGAGWNLYGYTF. The CDR3 DNA sequence: TGTGCCGGGGCCGGGTGGAATCTCTATGGCTACACCTTC.

The chain uses TRBV25-1 and TRBJ2-1; D not resolved. CDR1 and CDR2 from the germline V gene are MGHDK and SYGVNS. The CDR3 has 12 amino acids. Trimming cost V 1 base and J 7 bases, with 5 bases left between them. This chain's CDR3 is CASSEFQNEQFF. The CDR3 DNA reads TGTGCCAGCAGTGAATTTCAGAATGAGCAGTTCTTC.